The clone carrying this T cell receptor (beta chain) occurred many times. The antigen remains unidentified. The data were taken from a study of spatial heterogeneity in lung cancer. At the level of the study: In raw reads, more than 8.5 appearances on average were recorded for each unique TCR and UMI combination.

One entry per CDR3 protein, called by TCRdb with MiXCR from the 5' RACE reads. The sample lists roughly 28,000 distinct CDR3 sequences, under 8.5% occurring once. Study conclusions and caveats: Mutation counts in tumors were tracked by counts of expanded intratumoral alpha and beta TCRs.

The CDR3 runs to 13 residues. V was cut by 1 base and J by 2 bases, with 5 bases left in between. Germline V gene sequence: CDR1 SGHAT, CDR2 FQNNGV. Time point in this sample: sample taken at primary tumor resection. Extraction of whole RNA from tumor, nontumor lung or frozen PBMC preceded unsorted sequencing. The chain uses TRBV11-2 and TRBJ1-2; D remains ambiguous. Sequences were derived from lung tumor tissue, sampled at surgery. The sequence was obtained from a male donor with early-stage non-small cell lung cancer. The CDR3 coding sequence is TGTGCCAGCAGCTTAGTAGAGAACTATGGCTACACCTTC. Protein product: CASSLVENYGYTF.